The T cell receptor (beta chain) described here comes from a study of cytomegalovirus exposure and HLA in healthy donors. General study findings and limits: The analysis excluded some indistinguishable V segments, including TRBV6-2 and TRBV6-3. Cytomegalovirus association was assigned to 170 or so TCR beta chains.

Donors counted as nominally healthy when sampled, yet unrecorded immune exposures were likely. Primers included in the PCR were 60 Vbeta and 13 Jbeta primers. Sequencing was performed with immunoSEQ multiplex PCR; in TCRdb, only in-frame clones are kept and a portion is missing. This table holds around 100,000 clones, about four fifths found once. In germline, CDR1 is MNHEY, CDR2 SVGAGI. The V gene end was trimmed by 6 bases and the J gene end by 4 bases; junction bases not matched to a gene: 4. The CDR3 contains 14 residues. Worth noting for this clone: Its antigen is unidentified.

The source is a woman in her 70s in good health and CMV-seropositive. The V gene is TRBV6-5, the J gene TRBJ1-1, with TRBD1 matching 11 bases. The sample consisted of PBMCs. The CDR3 reads CASSSGQGGTEAFF. The CDR3, as DNA: TGTGCCAGCAGCTCGGGACAGGGGGGCACTGAAGCTTTCTTT.